A selection of T cell receptor beta chains follows, all from one sample in a study of CD8+ T cells in alopecia areata. Generated by immunoSEQ multiplex PCR, the TCRdb table keeps only in-frame clones and is missing some. This sample has around 70,000 clones, with 25% to 30% found just once. This specimen was CD8+ T cells sorted from blood, taken at week 4, from a patient treated with tofacitinib. These receptors were collected from a human donor with alopecia areata. CDR3s include the opening cysteine and the closing phenylalanine or tryptophan. D genes are given only for firm matches. Only some rows state a clone size, as once, few, many or a class for expanded clones.

d_call	j_call	clone_size	v_call	cdr3_aa	cdr3_nt
NA	TRBJ2-5	NA	TRBV29-1	CSLTWGRVETQYF	TGCAGCTTGACCTGGGGCCGGGTGGAGACCCAGTACTTC
NA	TRBJ2-2	few	TRBV27	CASSSARAGELFF	TGTGCCAGCAGTTCAGCCCGGGCCGGGGAGCTGTTTTTT
NA	TRBJ2-1	many	TRBV5-6	CASSPDYIHLEQFF	TGTGCCAGCAGCCCGGACTATATCCACCTCGAGCAGTTCTTC
NA	TRBJ2-1	few	TRBV19	CASSIVWNEQFF	TGTGCCAGTAGTATTGTTTGGAATGAGCAGTTCTTC
NA	TRBJ2-2	few	TRBV9	CASSVGGGTNTGELFF	TGTGCCAGCAGCGTAGGGGGCGGGACGAACACCGGGGAGCTGTTTTTT
NA	TRBJ1-1	NA	TRBV7-9	CASSLTLGAQNTEAFF	TGTGCCAGCAGCTTAACCTTGGGGGCACAGAACACTGAAGCTTTCTTT
NA	TRBJ2-5	NA	TRBV15	CATSRVRETQYF	TGTGCCACCAGCAGGGTCAGGGAGACCCAGTACTTC
TRBD1	TRBJ1-2	NA	TRBV6-4	CASSDSSGGDYGYTF	TGTGCCAGCAGTGACTCCTCAGGGGGCGACTATGGCTACACCTTC
TRBD2	TRBJ2-7	NA	TRBV7-9	CASSPPRTSPSYEQYF	TGTGCCAGCAGTCCACCCAGGACTAGTCCTTCCTACGAGCAGTACTTC
NA	TRBJ2-1	NA	TRBV9	CASSGRDRINNEQFF	TGTGCCAGCAGCGGCCGGGACCGCATAAACAATGAGCAGTTCTTC
TRBD1	TRBJ2-5	NA	TRBV15	CATSRGQGLETQYF	TGTGCCACCAGCAGAGGACAGGGATTGGAGACCCAGTACTTC
TRBD2	TRBJ2-2	NA	TRBV29-1	CSVWLAGGQAGELFF	TGCAGCGTATGGCTAGCGGGAGGTCAAGCCGGGGAGCTGTTTTTT
NA	TRBJ1-2	NA	TRBV9	CASSVGGYGYTF	TGTGCCAGCAGCGTAGGAGGGTACGGCTACACCTTC
NA	TRBJ1-5	NA	TRBV30	CAWSVGYSNQPQHF	TGTGCCTGGAGTGTTGGTTATAGCAATCAGCCCCAGCATTTT
NA	TRBJ2-1	NA	TRBV4-1	CASSQDLGGDYNEQFF	TGCGCCAGCAGCCAAGATCTCGGCGGGGATTACAATGAGCAGTTCTTC
NA	TRBJ2-7	NA	TRBV25-1	CASSKPGHNYEQYF	TGTGCCAGCAGTAAACCGGGACATAACTACGAGCAGTACTTC
NA	TRBJ2-7	NA	TRBV7-9	CASSLLTGTYEQYF	TGTGCCAGCAGCCTGTTGACAGGCACCTACGAGCAGTACTTC
NA	TRBJ1-4	few	TRBV30	CAWTPDPATNEKLFF	TGTGCCTGGACCCCGGACCCGGCAACTAATGAAAAACTGTTTTTT
NA	TRBJ2-7	NA	TRBV7-9	CASSSGTYEQYF	TGTGCCAGCTCCTCGGGTACCTACGAGCAGTACTTC
NA	TRBJ2-7	NA	TRBV29-1	CSVVVSSYEQYF	TGCAGCGTTGTGGTTAGCTCCTACGAGCAGTACTTC
NA	TRBJ2-1	NA	TRBV29-1	CSVEVGREHEQFF	TGCAGCGTTGAAGTGGGCCGTGAGCACGAGCAGTTCTTC
TRBD2	TRBJ2-7	NA	TRBV2	CANLKTVLAGVDEQYF	TGTGCCAACCTCAAAACCGTTCTAGCGGGAGTTGACGAGCAGTACTTC
NA	TRBJ2-5	NA	TRBV28	CASRTALMRETQYF	TGTGCCAGTCGGACAGCGCTGATGCGAGAGACCCAGTACTTC
TRBD2	TRBJ2-3	NA	TRBV5-4	CASSGLAGGLTDTQYF	TGTGCCAGCAGCGGATTAGCGGGAGGGCTGACAGATACGCAGTATTTT
NA	TRBJ2-2	NA	TRBV2	CASWEANTGELFF	TGTGCCAGCTGGGAGGCTAACACCGGGGAGCTGTTTTTT
NA	TRBJ2-7	NA	TRBV9	CASSTQGDEQYF	TGTGCCAGCAGCACCCAGGGAGACGAGCAGTACTTC
TRBD2	TRBJ2-5	few	TRBV29-1	CSVTAWEGGPRETQYF	TGCAGCGTGACAGCTTGGGAGGGAGGGCCTCGTGAGACCCAGTACTTC
TRBD2	TRBJ2-1	few	TRBV9	CASSTSGGASNEQFF	TGTGCCAGCAGCACCTCCGGGGGGGCGTCCAATGAGCAGTTCTTC